Below are 14 T cell receptor beta chains sequenced from a single sample in a study of low-dose radiotherapy and immunotherapy resistance in tumors. Priming of first-strand cDNA relied on TRAV- and TRBV-specific primers (covering alpha and beta chains). It was with a constant-region primer and a V-primer adapter that TCRs were amplified over around 18 PCR cycles. TCRdb re-analysed the reads in MiXCR, keeping a single row per CDR3 protein. The sample has 6,000 to 9,000 distinct CDR3 sequences, around 84% seen once. All receptors come from a human donor with advanced metastatic prostate, ovarian, gallbladder or colorectal cancer (not recorded which). This table probably holds off-target reads from a library built for another chain.

The chain couples TRBV6-1 to TRBJ1-4; 7 positions agree with TRBD1. CDR1 is MNHNS and CDR2 is SASEGT in the germline V gene. The CDR3 covers 15 residues. Losses at the gene ends were 4 bases for V and 8 bases for J; bases not matched to a gene: 10. The CDR3 loop reads CASSGWTGGQEKLFF. In DNA form, the CDR3 reads TGTGCCAGCAGTGGATGGACAGGCGGACAGGAAAAACTGTTTTTT.

The rearrangement links TRBV5-1 to TRBJ2-3, with a possible D match to TRBD2 (6 bases). Trimming pared 4 bases from V and 1 base from J, leaving 7 bases between. Germline loops: CDR1 SGHRS, CDR2 YFSETQ. This CDR3 contains 13 residues. CDR3 nucleotide sequence: TGCGCCAGCAGCCCGGGGGGCACAGATACGCAGTATTTT. Amino acid sequence: CASSPGGTDTQYF.

This clonotype was seen a single time. The chain carries TRBV11-3 and TRBJ2-3; D call uncertain. Between the trimmed V and J ends, which lost 1 base and 2 bases, there was a span of 10 bases. CDR1 SGHNT and CDR2 YENEEA come from the germline V gene. The CDR3 runs to 15 residues. DNA for the CDR3: TGTGCCAGCAGCTTAGGCGGAGAGGTCACAGATACGCAGTATTTT. Protein product: CASSLGGEVTDTQYF.

This sequence joins TRBV6-1 and TRBJ1-5, with TRBD1 matching 7 bases. V lost 8 bases, J lost 6 bases, and 7 bases stayed unmatched. The CDR3 totals 13 residues. Looked up from germline, CDR1 is MNHNS and CDR2 is SASEGT. This CDR3 reads CASSGTDSQPQHF. Written as DNA, the CDR3 is TGTGCCAGCTCCGGGACAGACAGTCAGCCCCAGCATTTT.

This sequence joins TRBV23-1 and TRBJ2-1; no reliable D call. Being an ORF, TRBV23-1 has a function that is uncertain. V lost 2 bases and J 0 bases, leaving 11 bases between the germline ends. This CDR3 region has 16 residues. The CDR3 coding sequence is TGCGCCAGCAGTCAAAGTGTCCAAAGCTCCTACAATGAGCAGTTCTTC. This sequence encodes CASSQSVQSSYNEQFF.

The chain recombines TRBV6-6 with TRBJ2-3, with 9 bases matching TRBD2. Trimming removed 4 bases from V and 5 bases from J; junction bases left unmatched: 13. This CDR3 is built from 17 residues. CDR1 is MNHNY, CDR2 SVGAGI, per germline (reference sequence). The CDR3 DNA reads as TGTGCCAGCAGTTCGCGTAGGGGAGCGGGGGGAGGAGATACGCAGTATTTT. This translates into CASSSRRGAGGGDTQYF.

This chain uses TRBV30 with TRBJ1-2; TRBD1 matches 7 bases. In germline, CDR1 is GTSNPN, CDR2 SVGIG (reference sequence). The CDR3 spans 14 residues. V was pared by 0 bases and J by 7 bases, with 8 bases of the junction left unmatched. The CDR3 DNA reads TGTGCCTGGAGTGTAGGGCAGGGGGTTCGTGGCTACACCTTC. Translating it yields CAWSVGQGVRGYTF.

This chain links TRBV21-1 with TRBJ1-1; TRBD1 reflects the table's D call only, with no check against the DNA. TRBV21-1 is designated a pseudogene. The CDR3 contains 13 residues. CDR3 sequence (DNA): TGTGCCAGCAGGAACGGGGGGAACACTGAAGCTTTCTTT. It translates to CASRNGGNTEAFF.

This clonotype has only one observation. This chain links TRBV24-1 with TRBJ2-7; D remains unclear. The CDR3 length is 13 residues. Germline CDR1 and CDR2: KGHDR and SFDVKD. V was trimmed by 2 bases and J by 4 bases, leaving 8 bases between them. In DNA, the CDR3 is TGTGCCACCAGTGATTATAAGGGTTACGAGCAGTACTTC. As protein: CATSDYKGYEQYF.

For the CDR3, the DNA is TGTGCCAGCAGCGCACTAGCAAATGAGCAGTTCTTC. It encodes CASSALANEQFF. This chain joins TRBV12-3 or TRBV12-4 and TRBJ2-1, with D perhaps TRBD2 (6 bases). This CDR3 is built from 12 residues. The V gene lost 6 bases and the J gene lost 7 bases, with 10 bases spanning the gap.

The chain couples TRBV10-3 to TRBJ2-5; D not resolved. The CDR3 has 15 amino acids. V gave up 3 bases and J gave up 2 bases, with 13 bases separating them. Germline CDR1 ENHRY, CDR2 SYGVKD. The CDR3 protein is CAISDTGQPQETQYF. CDR3 nucleotides: TGTGCCATCAGTGACACGGGCCAGCCACAAGAGACCCAGTACTTC.

This clonotype was counted a single time. V usage is TRBV15 and J usage is TRBJ1-1; D remains unclear. Germline V lookup: CDR1 LNHNV, CDR2 YYDKDF (reference sequence). This CDR3 spans 15 amino acids. V was pared by 0 bases and J by 3 bases, with 11 bases between. This CDR3 reads CATSRDRRRDTEAFF. The CDR3 nucleotides read TGTGCCACCAGCAGAGATAGGCGAAGGGACACTGAAGCTTTCTTT.

The chain combines TRBV12-3 or TRBV12-4 with TRBJ2-2; 8 bases align to TRBD1. The CDR3 is 15 amino acids. The J segment lost 4 bases and the V segment lost 4 bases, leaving 5 bases of the junction unmatched. CDR3 residues: CASSSGQASTGELFF. CDR3 DNA: TGTGCCAGCAGTTCGGGACAGGCCTCCACCGGGGAGCTGTTTTTT.

V and J are TRBV28 and TRBJ2-5; D is uncertain. Per the germline V gene, CDR1 is MDHEN and CDR2 is SYDVKM. This CDR3 contains 13 residues. V was pared by 1 base and J by 5 bases, with 8 bases between. Here the CDR3 reads CASSLFHEETQYF. As DNA, the CDR3 is TGTGCCAGCAGTTTATTTCATGAGGAGACCCAGTACTTC.